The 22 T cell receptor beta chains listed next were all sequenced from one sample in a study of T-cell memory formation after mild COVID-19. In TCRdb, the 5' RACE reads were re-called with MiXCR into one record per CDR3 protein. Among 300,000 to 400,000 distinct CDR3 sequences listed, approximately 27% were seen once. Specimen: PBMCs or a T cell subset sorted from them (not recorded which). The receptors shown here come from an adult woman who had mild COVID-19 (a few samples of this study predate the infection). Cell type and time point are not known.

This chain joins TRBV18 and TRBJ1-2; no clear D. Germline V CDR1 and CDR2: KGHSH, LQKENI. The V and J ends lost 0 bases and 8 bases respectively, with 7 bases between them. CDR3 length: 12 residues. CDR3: CASSPPDLGYTF. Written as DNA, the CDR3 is TGTGCCAGCTCACCACCGGACCTAGGCTACACCTTC.

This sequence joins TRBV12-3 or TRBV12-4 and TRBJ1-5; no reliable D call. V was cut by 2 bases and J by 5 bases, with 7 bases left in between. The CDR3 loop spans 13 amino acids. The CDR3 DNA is TGTGCCAGCAGTTTATCCCGGTATCAGCCCCAGCATTTT. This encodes CASSLSRYQPQHF.

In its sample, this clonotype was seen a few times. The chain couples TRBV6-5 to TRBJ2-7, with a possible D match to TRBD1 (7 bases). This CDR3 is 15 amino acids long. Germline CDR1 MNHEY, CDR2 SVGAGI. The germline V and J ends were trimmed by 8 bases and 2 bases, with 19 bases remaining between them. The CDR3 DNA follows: TGTGCCAGCGGGGACTTGAACAGGGGAGCCTACGAGCAGTACTTC. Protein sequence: CASGDLNRGAYEQYF.

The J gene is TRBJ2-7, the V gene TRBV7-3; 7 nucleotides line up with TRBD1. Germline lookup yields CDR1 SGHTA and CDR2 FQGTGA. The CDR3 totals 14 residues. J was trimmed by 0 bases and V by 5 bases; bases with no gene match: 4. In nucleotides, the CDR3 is TGTGCCAGCAGCCGGGGACAGCCCTCCTACGAGCAGTACTTC. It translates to CASSRGQPSYEQYF.

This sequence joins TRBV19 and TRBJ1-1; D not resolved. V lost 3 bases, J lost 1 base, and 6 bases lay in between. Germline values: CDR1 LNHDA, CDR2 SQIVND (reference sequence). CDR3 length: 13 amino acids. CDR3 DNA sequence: TGTGCCAGTAGTATTTGGCAGAACACTGAAGCTTTCTTT. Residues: CASSIWQNTEAFF. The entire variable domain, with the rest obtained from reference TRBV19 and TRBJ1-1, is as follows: DGGITQSPKYLFRKEGQNVTLSCEQNLNHDAMYWYRQDPGQGLRLIYYSQIVNDFQKGDIAEGYSVSREKKESFPLTVTSAQKNPTAFYLCASSIWQNTEAFFGQGTRLTVV.

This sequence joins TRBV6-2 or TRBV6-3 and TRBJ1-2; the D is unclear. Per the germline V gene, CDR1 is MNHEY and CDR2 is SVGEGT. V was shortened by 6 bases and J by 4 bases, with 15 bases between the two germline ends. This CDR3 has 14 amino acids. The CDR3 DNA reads TGTGCCAGCAGATTAGGATCGCGTTTCTATGGCTACACCTTC. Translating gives CASRLGSRFYGYTF.

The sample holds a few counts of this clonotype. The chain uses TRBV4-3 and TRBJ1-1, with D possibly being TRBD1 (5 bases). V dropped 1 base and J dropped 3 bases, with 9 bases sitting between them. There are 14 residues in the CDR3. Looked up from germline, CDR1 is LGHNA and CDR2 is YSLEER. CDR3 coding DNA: TGCGCCAGCAGCCAAGTAGCGGGACACACTGAAGCTTTCTTT. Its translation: CASSQVAGHTEAFF.

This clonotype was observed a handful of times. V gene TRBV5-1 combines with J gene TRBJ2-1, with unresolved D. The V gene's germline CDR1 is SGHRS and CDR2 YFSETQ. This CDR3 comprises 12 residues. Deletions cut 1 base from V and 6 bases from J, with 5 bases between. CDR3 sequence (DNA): TGCGCCAGCAGCTTGTCGTTCAATGAGCAGTTCTTC. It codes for CASSLSFNEQFF. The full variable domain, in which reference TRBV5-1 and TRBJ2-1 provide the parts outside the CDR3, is KAGVTQTPRYLIKTRGQQVTLSCSPISGHRSVSWYQQTPGQGLQFLFEYFSETQRNKGNFPGRFSGRQFSNSRSEMNVSTLELGDSALYLCASSLSFNEQFFGPGTRLTVL.

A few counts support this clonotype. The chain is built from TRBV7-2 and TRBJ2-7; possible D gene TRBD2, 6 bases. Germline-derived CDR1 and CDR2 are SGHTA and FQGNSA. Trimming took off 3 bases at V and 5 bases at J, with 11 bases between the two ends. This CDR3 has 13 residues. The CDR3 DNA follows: TGTGCCAGCAGCTTGGGACTCCCCCACGAGCAGTACTTC. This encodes CASSLGLPHEQYF.

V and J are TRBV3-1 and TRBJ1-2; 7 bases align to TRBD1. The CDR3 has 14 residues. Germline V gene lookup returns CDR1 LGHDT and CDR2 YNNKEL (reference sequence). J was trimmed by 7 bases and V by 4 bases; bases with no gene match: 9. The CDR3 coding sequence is TGTGCCAGCAGCCTCAGAGGGACAGACCGTGGCTACACCTTC. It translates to CASSLRGTDRGYTF.

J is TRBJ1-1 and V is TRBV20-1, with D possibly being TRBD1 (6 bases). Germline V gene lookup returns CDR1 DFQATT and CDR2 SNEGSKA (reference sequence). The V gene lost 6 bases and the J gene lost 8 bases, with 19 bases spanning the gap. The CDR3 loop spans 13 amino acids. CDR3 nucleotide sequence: TGCAGTGCAAGGGACACCGAATCTGGAGAAGCTTTCTTT. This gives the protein CSARDTESGEAFF.

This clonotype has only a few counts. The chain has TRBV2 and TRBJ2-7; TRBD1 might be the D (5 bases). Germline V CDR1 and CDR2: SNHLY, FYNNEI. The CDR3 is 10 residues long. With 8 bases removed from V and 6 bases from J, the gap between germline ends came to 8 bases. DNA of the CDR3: TGTGCCAGCGGAAGGGGCGAGCAGTACTTC. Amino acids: CASGRGEQYF.

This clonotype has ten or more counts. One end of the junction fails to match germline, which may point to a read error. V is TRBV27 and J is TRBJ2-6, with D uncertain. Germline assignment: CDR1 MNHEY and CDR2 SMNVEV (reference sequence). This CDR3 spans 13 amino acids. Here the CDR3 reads CASSLSGANVLTF. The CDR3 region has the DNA TGCGCCAGCAGCCTTTCTGGGGCCAACGTCCTGACTTTC.

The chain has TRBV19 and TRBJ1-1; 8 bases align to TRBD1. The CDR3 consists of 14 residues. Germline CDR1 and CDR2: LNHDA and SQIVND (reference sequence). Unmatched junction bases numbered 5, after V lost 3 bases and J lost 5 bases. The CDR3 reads CASSMQGANTEAFF. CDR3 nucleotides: TGTGCCAGTAGTATGCAGGGGGCGAATACTGAAGCTTTCTTT.

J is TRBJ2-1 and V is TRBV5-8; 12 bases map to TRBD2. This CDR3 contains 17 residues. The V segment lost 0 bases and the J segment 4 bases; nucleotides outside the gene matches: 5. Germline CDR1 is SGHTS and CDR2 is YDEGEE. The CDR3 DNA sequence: TGTGCCAGCAGCTTGGTGGGACTAGCGGGCTCGTACAATGAGCAGTTCTTC. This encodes CASSLVGLAGSYNEQFF.

This CDR3 is CASSFGTSGRETQYF. The DNA of the CDR3 is TGTGCCAGCAGTTTCGGGACTAGCGGGAGAGAGACCCAGTACTTC. The genes are TRBV12-3 or TRBV12-4 and TRBJ2-5; TRBD2 aligns across 14 bases. The CDR3 runs to 15 residues. Trimming cost V 3 bases and J 4 bases; bases outside gene matches: 1.

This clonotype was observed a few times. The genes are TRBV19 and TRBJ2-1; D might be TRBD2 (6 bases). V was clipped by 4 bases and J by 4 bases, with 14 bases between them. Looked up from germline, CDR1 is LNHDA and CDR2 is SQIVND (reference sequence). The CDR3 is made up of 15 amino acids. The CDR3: CASSKWVAAYNEQFF. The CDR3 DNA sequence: TGTGCCAGTAGTAAGTGGGTAGCGGCGTACAATGAGCAGTTCTTC.

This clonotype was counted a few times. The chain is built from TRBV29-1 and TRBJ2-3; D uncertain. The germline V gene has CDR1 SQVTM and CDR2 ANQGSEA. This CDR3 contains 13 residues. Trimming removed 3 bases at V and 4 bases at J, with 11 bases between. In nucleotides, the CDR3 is TGCAGCGTTGATATGGGTGCACCAGATACGCAGTATTTT. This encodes CSVDMGAPDTQYF.

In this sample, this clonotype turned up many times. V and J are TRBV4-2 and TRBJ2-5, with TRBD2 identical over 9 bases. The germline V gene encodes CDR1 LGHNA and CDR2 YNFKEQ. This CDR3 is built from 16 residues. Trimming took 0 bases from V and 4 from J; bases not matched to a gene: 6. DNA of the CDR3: TGTGCCAGCAGCCAAGAGGCGGGAGGGCCCCCAGAGACCCAGTACTTC. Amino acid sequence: CASSQEAGGPPETQYF.

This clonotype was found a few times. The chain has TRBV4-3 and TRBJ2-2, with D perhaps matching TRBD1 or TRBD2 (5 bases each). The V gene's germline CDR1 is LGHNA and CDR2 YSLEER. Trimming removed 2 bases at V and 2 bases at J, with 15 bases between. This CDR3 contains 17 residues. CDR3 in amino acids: CASSQIPGTVNTGELFF. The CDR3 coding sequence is TGCGCCAGCAGCCAAATACCTGGGACGGTCAACACCGGGGAGCTGTTTTTT.

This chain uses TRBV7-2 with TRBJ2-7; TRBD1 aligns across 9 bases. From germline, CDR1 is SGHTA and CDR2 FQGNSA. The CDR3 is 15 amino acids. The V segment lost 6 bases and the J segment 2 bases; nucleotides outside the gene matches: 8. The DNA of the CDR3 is TGTGCCAGCAGGGAGGACAGGGGCCACGCCTACGAGCAGTACTTC. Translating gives CASREDRGHAYEQYF.

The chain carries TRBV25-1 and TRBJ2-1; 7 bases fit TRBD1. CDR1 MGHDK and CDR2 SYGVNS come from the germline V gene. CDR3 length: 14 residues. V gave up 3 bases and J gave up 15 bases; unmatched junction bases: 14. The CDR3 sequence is CASSEQTGTDDPFF. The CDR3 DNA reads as TGTGCCAGCAGTGAGCAGACCGGGACAGACGACCCGTTCTTC.